This entry lists 10 T cell receptor beta chains sequenced from one sample in a study of lymphopenia after photon versus proton radiotherapy. Data came from immunoSEQ multiplex PCR; TCRdb stores just in-frame clones and leaves some out. Of some 25,000 clones in the sample, about 88% were seen once. The sequences come from peripheral blood, collected from a patient treated with photon-based radiotherapy. Receptors originate from a woman aged 45-65 years with cholangiocarcinoma.

CDR3 nucleotides: TGCGCCAGCAGTGAGTTACGTCCGGAGGGTACCGGGGAGCTGTTTTTT. This sequence encodes CASSELRPEGTGELFF. This chain uses TRBV10-1 with TRBJ2-2; D may be TRBD2 (6 bases). Deletions cut 1 base from V and 5 bases from J, with 14 bases between. The CDR3 totals 16 residues. Germline V gene lookup returns CDR1 WNHNN and CDR2 SYGVQD (reference sequence).

The table lists this clone with a few counts. V usage is TRBV5-4 and J usage is TRBJ1-6; 10 nucleotides match TRBD1. Germline V CDR1 and CDR2: SGHNT, YYREEE (reference sequence). This CDR3 has 15 amino acids. V shed 4 bases, J shed 3 bases, and the junction held 1 base outside the gene matches. In DNA form, the CDR3 reads TGTGCCAGCAGCGGGACAGGGGACTATAATTCACCCCTCCACTTT. Translating it yields CASSGTGDYNSPLHF.

V and J are TRBV7-8 and TRBJ2-5; TRBD1 aligns across 11 bases. The J segment lost 5 bases and the V segment lost 6 bases, leaving 8 bases of the junction unmatched. This CDR3 spans 15 amino acids. Germline CDR1 is SGHVS and CDR2 is FQNEAQ. CDR3 in DNA: TGTGCCAGCAGAAACGGACAGGGGGCATTTGAGACCCAGTACTTC. Its protein is CASRNGQGAFETQYF.

This clone appeared once. The genes are TRBV28 and TRBJ2-5; D gene ambiguous. CDR1 MDHEN and CDR2 SYDVKM come from the germline V gene. The CDR3 runs to 11 residues. V lost 2 bases to trimming and J lost 5 bases, with 3 bases between them. CDR3: CASSLRETQYF. The CDR3 region has the DNA TGTGCCAGCAGTTTACGTGAGACCCAGTACTTC.

This chain connects TRBV30 to TRBJ1-4, with D possibly being TRBD1 (6 bases). CDR1 and CDR2 (germline): GTSNPN, SVGIG (reference sequence). V shed 6 bases and J shed 5 bases, with 16 bases lying between them. CDR3 length: 14 amino acids. The CDR3 loop reads CACGLGGGNEKLFF. In DNA form, the CDR3 reads TGTGCCTGCGGCCTGGGGGGCGGAAATGAAAAACTGTTTTTT.

This chain joins TRBV6-5 and TRBJ1-4; D unclear. The CDR3 has 16 residues. Trimming stripped 3 bases from V and 0 bases from J, with 11 bases between. The germline V gene encodes CDR1 MNHEY and CDR2 SVGAGI. CDR3 protein: CASSYRGYATNEKLFF. In nucleotides, the CDR3 is TGTGCCAGCAGTTATCGCGGTTATGCAACTAATGAAAAACTGTTTTTT.

The chain recombines TRBV15 with TRBJ1-2, with a weak D call TRBD1 (6 bases). The CDR3 is made up of 13 amino acids. Germline loops: CDR1 LNHNV, CDR2 YYDKDF (reference sequence). Between the trimmed V and J ends, which lost 0 bases and 8 bases, there was a span of 10 bases. CDR3 protein: CATSREPQGGYTF. The CDR3 nucleotides read TGTGCCACCAGCAGAGAGCCTCAGGGGGGCTACACCTTC.

V is TRBV11-2 and J is TRBJ1-6; no definite D call. Trimming shortened V by 0 bases and J by 7 bases, and 13 bases separated the two germline ends. Germline assignment: CDR1 SGHAT and CDR2 FQNNGV. The CDR3 covers 16 residues. The CDR3 coding sequence is TGTGCCAGCAGCTTAGATGGGCTCATACTCAATTCACCCCTCCACTTT. It codes for CASSLDGLILNSPLHF.

The chain employs TRBV5-8 and TRBJ2-1; 7 positions match TRBD2. CDR1 is SGHTS and CDR2 is YDEGEE in the germline V gene. Trimming removed 4 bases from V and 0 bases from J; junction bases left unmatched: 10. The CDR3 is 17 amino acids. The CDR3 DNA reads TGTGCCAGCAGCCGAACGGGCGGGGGAAGCTCCTACAATGAGCAGTTCTTC. This gives the protein CASSRTGGGSSYNEQFF.

The V call is TRBV2, the J call TRBJ1-2, with TRBD1 matching over 8 bases. Germline V gene lookup returns CDR1 SNHLY and CDR2 FYNNEI. The trim removed 7 bases at V and 6 bases at J, leaving 22 bases unmatched. The CDR3 totals 18 residues. The CDR3 DNA sequence: TGTGCCAGCACCGAAGGGGCAGGGGGCGCTTTTAGCGGGCATGGCTACACCTTC. Its translation is CASTEGAGGAFSGHGYTF.